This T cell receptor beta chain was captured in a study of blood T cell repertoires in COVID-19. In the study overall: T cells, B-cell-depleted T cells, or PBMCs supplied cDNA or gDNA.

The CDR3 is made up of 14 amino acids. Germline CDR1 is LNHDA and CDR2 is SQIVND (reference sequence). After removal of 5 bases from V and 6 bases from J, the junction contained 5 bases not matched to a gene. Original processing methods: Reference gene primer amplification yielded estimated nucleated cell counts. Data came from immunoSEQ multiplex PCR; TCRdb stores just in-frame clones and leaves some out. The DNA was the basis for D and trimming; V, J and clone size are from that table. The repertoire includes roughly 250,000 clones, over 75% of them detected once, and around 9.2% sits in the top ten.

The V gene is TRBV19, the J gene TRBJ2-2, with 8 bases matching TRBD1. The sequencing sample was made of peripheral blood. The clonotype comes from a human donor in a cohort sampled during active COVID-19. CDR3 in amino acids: CASSRGTGAGELFF. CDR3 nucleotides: TGTGCCAGTAGTCGGGGGACAGGAGCCGGGGAGCTGTTTTTT.